The sequence of this T cell receptor beta chain was determined in a study of cytomegalovirus exposure and HLA in healthy donors. Study-level findings and limits: Reports showed the classifier diagnosing cytomegalovirus status with high specificity and sensitivity. TCR sequences were mostly rare, though some public TCRs occurred in many donors. CMV antigen specificity was confirmed in vitro for a few CMV-associated chains.

Using immunoSEQ multiplex PCR, the repertoire was profiled, and TCRdb retains in-frame clones only, with some absent. The sample contains 150,000 to 200,000 clones, about 82% of which appear only once. In the case of this clone: Its specificity is unknown.

These donors were members of the approximately 110-subject validation cohort, a group separate from the approximately 670-subject first cohort. The CDR3 totals 15 residues. In germline, CDR1 is MGHRA, CDR2 YSYEKL. The V gene lost 1 base and the J gene lost 9 bases, with 18 bases spanning the gap. Material for sequencing was PBMCs. The chain is built from TRBV4-1 and TRBJ2-5; TRBD1 might be the D (6 bases). The source is a woman younger than 35 in good health and CMV-seronegative. Written as DNA, the CDR3 is TGCGCCAGCAGCCAAGCGACAGGCCCTGGAGCGGCCCAGTACTTC. Its translation is CASSQATGPGAAQYF.